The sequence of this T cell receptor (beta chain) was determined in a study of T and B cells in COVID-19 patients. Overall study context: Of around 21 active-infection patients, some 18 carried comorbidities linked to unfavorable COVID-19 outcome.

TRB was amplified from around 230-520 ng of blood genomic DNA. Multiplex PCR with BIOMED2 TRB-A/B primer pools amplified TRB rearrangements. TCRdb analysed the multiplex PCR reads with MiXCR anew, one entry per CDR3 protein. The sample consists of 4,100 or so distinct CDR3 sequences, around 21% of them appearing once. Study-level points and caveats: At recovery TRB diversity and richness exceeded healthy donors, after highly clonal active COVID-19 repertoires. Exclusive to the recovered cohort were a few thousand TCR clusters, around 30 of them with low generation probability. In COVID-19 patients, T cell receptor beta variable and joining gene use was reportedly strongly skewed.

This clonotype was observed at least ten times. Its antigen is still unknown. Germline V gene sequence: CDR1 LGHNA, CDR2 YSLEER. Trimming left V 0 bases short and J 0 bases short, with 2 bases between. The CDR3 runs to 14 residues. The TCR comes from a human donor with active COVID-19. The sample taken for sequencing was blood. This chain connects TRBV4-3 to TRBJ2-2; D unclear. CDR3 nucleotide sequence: TGCGCCAGCAGCCAAGACACGAACACCGGGGAGCTGTTTTTT. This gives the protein CASSQDTNTGELFF.